Listed here are 3 T cell receptor beta chains from one sample, sequenced in a study of cytomegalovirus exposure and HLA in healthy donors (dated by TCRdb to 2015 to 2018). The method was the immunoSEQ multiplex PCR assay. For the multiplex PCR, a mixture combining 60 forward primers for TCR Vbeta segments and 13 reverse primers for TCR Jbeta segments was used. TCRdb obtained this table from immuneACCESS and retained in-frame rearrangements with V and J assigned. These tables miss some clones; where compared with another copy, unresolved V genes account for less than half of the shortfall, and the remainder is unexplained. This sample lists some 190,000 clones; around 76% were detected once. The ten most abundant clones make up about 2.5% of the sample. Source material: PBMCs. Receptors originate from a woman in her twenties or thirties in good health and CMV-seropositive.

V gene TRBV7-9 combines with J gene TRBJ1-1, with TRBD1 identical over 7 bases. CDR1 and CDR2 (germline): SEHNR, FQNEAQ (reference sequence). With 5 bases clipped from V and 3 bases from J, the junction kept 9 bases outside the gene matches. The CDR3 is made up of 15 amino acids. CDR3 DNA: TGTGCCAGCAGCCCCCGGGACAGTGGTCACACTGAAGCTTTCTTT. Translation gives CASSPRDSGHTEAFF.

This chain connects TRBV5-6 to TRBJ2-1; TRBD1 matches 8 bases. Germline CDR1 reads SGHDT; CDR2 reads YYEEEE. The CDR3 has 15 residues. Unmatched junction bases numbered 4, after V lost 2 bases and J lost 3 bases. The CDR3 reads CASSFGTGGYNEQFF. CDR3 DNA sequence: TGTGCCAGCAGCTTTGGGACAGGTGGCTACAATGAGCAGTTCTTC.

The rearrangement uses TRBV5-4 and TRBJ2-5, with 16 bases aligning to TRBD2. The CDR3 is made up of 20 amino acids. V dropped 4 bases and J dropped 5; count of bases not matched to a gene: 17. Germline assignment: CDR1 SGHNT and CDR2 YYREEE (reference sequence). The DNA of the CDR3 is TGTGCCAGCAGCCCGAAGCTGGGGACTAGCGGGGGGGCCTCATCGGAGACCCAGTACTTC. Translation: CASSPKLGTSGGASSETQYF.